The TCR beta chain described here comes from a study of T cells expressing NK-cell markers (dated by TCRdb to the early 2020s). Looking at the study overall: In sorted CD3+CD56+NKG2C+, CD3+CD56+NKG2C- and CD3+CD56-NKG2C+ T-cell subsets from eight or nine donors, TCR beta-chain repertoires were profiled. Among the eight sequenced donors, only one was HCMV-seronegative, while the other seven were HCMV-seropositive. Illumina HiSeq 2000/2500, MiSeq or NextSeq was used to sequence libraries as 2 x 150 bp reads. The study sequenced eight donors, all healthy volunteers chosen at random: three men and five women. What the study reported, not specific to this receptor: Those dominant clonotypes were again the most abundant among CD3+CD56-NKG2C+ cells in several donors, at about 25-60.1%. Whether the expanded NKG2C-expressing T cell clones were specific for HCMV antigens was left unclear. For 6 or 7 donors, the dominant CD3+CD56+NKG2C+ clonotypes were among the top 10 CD8+ clonotypes and accounted for about 1.0-8% of CD8+ T cells.

The sequencer listed for this sample is Illumina HiSeq 2000. 5'RACE template switching, by which a universal primer site and unique molecular identifiers were added, was used to make TCR beta cDNA libraries. Synthesis of cDNA was primed from the TCR beta constant segment and was followed by two consecutive PCR amplification steps. In the source study's methods: MIGEC was used to demultiplex reads and group the reads by UMI, and MiTCR was used to assemble and quantify clonotypes. To exclude erroneous sequences, any TCR cDNA sequence not supported by at least two reads was discarded. The tcR package was used for downstream repertoire analysis, with clonotypes matched between fractions based on CDR3 nucleotide sequence plus V segment. VDJmatch was used to annotate antigen specificity against VDJdb, with one amino acid substitution in CDR3 allowed. TCRdb reprocessed the reads, reporting each CDR3 protein sequence once and no DNA. TCRdb, not the authors, supplied the V and J calls. The sample table records 500,000 to 600,000 distinct CDR3 sequences. The top ten clones comprise roughly 3.4% of the sample.

Comments on this clonotype: Its antigen is currently not known.

CDR1 and CDR2, per the germline V gene, are WSHSY and SAAADI. The CDR3 numbers 13 residues from cysteine through phenylalanine. The DNA is not on file. HCMV-specific IgG was detected in serum with a commercial ELISA kit to determine HCMV serostatus. Peripheral blood mononuclear cells were isolated from blood by Ficoll density gradient centrifugation. The sequence came from a man aged 18 to 30 in good health. Donor details come from another sample of the same person, matched by shared clones. Rearrangement joined TRBV10-2 to TRBJ2-1. The specimen was blood T cells: a sorted CD56 or NKG2C T cell subset, CD4+ or CD8+ T cells, or bulk PBMC T cells (not recorded which). The CDR3 in this case is CASSGHGNNEQFF.